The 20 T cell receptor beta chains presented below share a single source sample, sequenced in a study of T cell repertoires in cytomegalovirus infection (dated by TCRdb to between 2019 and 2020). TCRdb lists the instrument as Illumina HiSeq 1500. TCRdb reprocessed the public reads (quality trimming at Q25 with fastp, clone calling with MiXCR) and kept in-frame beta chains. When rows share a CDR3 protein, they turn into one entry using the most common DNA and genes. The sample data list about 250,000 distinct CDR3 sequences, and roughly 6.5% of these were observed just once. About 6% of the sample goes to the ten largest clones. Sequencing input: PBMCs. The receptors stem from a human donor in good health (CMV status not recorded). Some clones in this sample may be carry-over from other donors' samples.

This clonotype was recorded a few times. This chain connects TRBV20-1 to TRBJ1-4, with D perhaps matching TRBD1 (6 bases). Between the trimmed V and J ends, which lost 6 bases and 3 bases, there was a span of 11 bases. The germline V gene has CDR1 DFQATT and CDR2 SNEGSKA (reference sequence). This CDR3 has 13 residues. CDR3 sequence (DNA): TGCAGTGCCGTACAGGGATCTAATGAAAAACTGTTTTTT. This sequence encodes CSAVQGSNEKLFF.

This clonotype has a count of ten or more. The CDR3 nucleotides read TGCAGTGCTAAGCCGGACACGAACACTGAAGCTTTCTTT. Translating gives CSAKPDTNTEAFF. The rearrangement joins TRBV20-1 to TRBJ1-1; tentative D call: TRBD1 (5 bases). The V end was cut by 4 bases, the J end by 1 base, with 10 bases between. Germline lookup yields CDR1 DFQATT and CDR2 SNEGSKA (reference sequence). This CDR3 is 13 amino acids long.

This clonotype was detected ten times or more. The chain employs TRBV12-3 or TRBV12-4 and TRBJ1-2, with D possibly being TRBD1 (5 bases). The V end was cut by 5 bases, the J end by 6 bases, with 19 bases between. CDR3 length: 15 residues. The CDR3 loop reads CASSQGHPPRDGYTF. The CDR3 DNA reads TGTGCCAGCAGTCAAGGACATCCACCCAGGGATGGCTACACCTTC.

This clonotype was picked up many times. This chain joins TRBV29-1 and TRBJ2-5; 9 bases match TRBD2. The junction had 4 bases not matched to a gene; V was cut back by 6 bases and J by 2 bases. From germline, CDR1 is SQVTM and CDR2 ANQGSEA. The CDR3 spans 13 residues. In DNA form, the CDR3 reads TGCAGCGTCAGAGCGGGGGGACAAGAGACCCAGTACTTC. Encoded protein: CSVRAGGQETQYF. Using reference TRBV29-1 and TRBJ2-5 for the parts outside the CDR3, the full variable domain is SAVISQKPSRDICQRGTSLTIQCQVDSQVTMMFWYRQQPGQSLTLIATANQGSEATYESGFVIDKFPISRPNLTFSTLTVSNMSPEDSSIYLCSVRAGGQETQYFGPGTRLLVL.

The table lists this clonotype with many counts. Written as DNA, the CDR3 is TGTGCCAGCAGCCCCCGTTCTTGGGGCAATCAGCCCCAGCATTTT. It codes for CASSPRSWGNQPQHF. V and J are TRBV7-2 and TRBJ1-5; D is uncertain. From germline, CDR1 is SGHTA and CDR2 FQGNSA. The CDR3 runs 15 residues. The V and J ends lost 5 bases and 2 bases respectively, with 13 bases between them.

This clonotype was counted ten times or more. The CDR3 loop reads CSARPTSNSGETQYF. CDR3 sequence (DNA): TGCAGTGCTAGACCGACTAGCAACTCGGGGGAGACCCAGTACTTC. The chain joins TRBV20-1 to TRBJ2-5; 7 nucleotides match TRBD2. The ends lost 2 bases at V and 5 bases at J; junction bases unmatched: 11. Germline V gives CDR1 DFQATT, CDR2 SNEGSKA (reference sequence). This CDR3 is 15 amino acids long.

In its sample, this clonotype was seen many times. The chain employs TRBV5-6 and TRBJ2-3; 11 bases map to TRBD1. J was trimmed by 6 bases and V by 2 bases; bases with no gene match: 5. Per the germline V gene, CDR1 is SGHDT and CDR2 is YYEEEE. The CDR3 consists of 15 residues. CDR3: CASSFRTGGGDTQYF. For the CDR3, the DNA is TGTGCCAGCAGCTTTCGGACAGGGGGCGGTGATACGCAGTATTTT.

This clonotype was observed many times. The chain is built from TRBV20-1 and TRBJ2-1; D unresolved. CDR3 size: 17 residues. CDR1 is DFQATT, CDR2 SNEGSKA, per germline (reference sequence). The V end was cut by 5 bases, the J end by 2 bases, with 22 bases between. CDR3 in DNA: TGCAGTGCTGAGCCTCACCATTCTAGATCGCCCTACAATGAGCAGTTCTTC. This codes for CSAEPHHSRSPYNEQFF.

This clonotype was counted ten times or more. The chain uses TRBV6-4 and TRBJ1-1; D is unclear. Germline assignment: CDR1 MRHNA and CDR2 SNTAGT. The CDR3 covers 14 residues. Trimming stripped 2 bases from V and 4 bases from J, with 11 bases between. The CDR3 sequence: CASSDRAWGTEAFF. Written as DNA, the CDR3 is TGTGCCAGCAGTGACCGCGCGTGGGGCACTGAAGCTTTCTTT.

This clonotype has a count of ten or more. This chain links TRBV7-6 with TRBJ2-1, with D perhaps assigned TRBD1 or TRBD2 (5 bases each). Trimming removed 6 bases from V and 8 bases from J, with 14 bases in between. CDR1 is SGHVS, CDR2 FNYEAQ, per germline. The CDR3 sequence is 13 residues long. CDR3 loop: CASRPYMGDEQFF. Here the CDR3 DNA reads TGTGCCAGCAGACCTTACATGGGGGATGAGCAGTTCTTC.

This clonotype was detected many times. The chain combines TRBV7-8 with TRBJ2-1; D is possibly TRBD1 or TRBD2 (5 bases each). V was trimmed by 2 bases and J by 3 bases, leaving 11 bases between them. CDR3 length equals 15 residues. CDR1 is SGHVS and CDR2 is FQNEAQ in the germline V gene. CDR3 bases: TGTGCCAGCAGCTTACTGGGTGGGGGCTACAATGAGCAGTTCTTC. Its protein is CASSLLGGGYNEQFF.

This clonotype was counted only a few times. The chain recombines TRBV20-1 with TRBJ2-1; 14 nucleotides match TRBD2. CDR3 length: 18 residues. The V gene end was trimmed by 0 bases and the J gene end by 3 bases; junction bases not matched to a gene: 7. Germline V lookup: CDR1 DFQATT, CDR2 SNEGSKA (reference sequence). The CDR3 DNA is TGCAGTGCTAGAGATGAGGGACTAGCGGGGGTTGGCTACAATGAGCAGTTCTTC. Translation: CSARDEGLAGVGYNEQFF.

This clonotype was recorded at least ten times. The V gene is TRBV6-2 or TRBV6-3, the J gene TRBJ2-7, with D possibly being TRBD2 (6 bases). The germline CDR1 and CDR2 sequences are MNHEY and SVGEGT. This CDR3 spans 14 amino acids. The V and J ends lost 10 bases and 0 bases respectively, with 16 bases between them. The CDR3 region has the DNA TGTGCCACAAGACAACGGGGGAGCTCCTACGAGCAGTACTTC. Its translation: CATRQRGSSYEQYF.

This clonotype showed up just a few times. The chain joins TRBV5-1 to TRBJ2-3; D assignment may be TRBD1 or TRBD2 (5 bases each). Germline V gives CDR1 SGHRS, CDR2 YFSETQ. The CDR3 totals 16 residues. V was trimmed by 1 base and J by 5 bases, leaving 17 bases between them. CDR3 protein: CASSLSRGGGRDTQYF. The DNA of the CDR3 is TGCGCCAGCAGCTTGTCACGGGGCGGTGGTCGAGATACGCAGTATTTT.

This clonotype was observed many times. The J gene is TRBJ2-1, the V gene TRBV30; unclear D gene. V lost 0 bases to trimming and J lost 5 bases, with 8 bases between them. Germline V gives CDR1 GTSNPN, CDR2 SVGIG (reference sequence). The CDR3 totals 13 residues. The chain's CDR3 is CAWSVPTDNEQFF. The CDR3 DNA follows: TGTGCCTGGAGTGTACCCACCGACAATGAGCAGTTCTTC.

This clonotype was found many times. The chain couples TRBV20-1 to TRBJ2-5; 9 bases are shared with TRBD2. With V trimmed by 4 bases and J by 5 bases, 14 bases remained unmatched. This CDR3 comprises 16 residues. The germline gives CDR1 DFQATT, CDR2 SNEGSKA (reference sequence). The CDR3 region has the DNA TGCAGTGCTACTCCCCCTGCGGGGGGGCCTCGTGAGACCCAGTACTTC. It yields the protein CSATPPAGGPRETQYF.

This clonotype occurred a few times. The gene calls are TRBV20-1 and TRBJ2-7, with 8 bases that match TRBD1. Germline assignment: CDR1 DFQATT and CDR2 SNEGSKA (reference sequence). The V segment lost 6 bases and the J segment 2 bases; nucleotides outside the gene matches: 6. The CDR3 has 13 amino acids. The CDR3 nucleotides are TGCAGTGCCAGACAGGGGAAACCCTACGAGCAGTACTTC. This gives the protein CSARQGKPYEQYF.

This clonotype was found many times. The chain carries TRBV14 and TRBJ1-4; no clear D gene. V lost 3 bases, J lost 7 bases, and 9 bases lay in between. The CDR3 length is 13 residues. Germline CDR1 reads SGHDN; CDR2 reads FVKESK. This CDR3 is CASSHWRAEKLFF. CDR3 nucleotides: TGTGCCAGCAGCCACTGGAGGGCTGAAAAACTGTTTTTT.

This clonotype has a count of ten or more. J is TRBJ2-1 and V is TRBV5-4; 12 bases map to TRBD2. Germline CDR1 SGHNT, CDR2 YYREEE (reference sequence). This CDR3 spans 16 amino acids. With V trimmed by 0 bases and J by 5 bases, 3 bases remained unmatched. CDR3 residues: CASSLGGLAGNNEQFF. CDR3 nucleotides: TGTGCCAGCAGCTTGGGTGGACTAGCGGGGAACAATGAGCAGTTCTTC.

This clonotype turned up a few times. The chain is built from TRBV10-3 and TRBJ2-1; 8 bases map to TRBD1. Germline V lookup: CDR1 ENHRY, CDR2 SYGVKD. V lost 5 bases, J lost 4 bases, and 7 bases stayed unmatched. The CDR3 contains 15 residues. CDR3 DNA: TGTGCCATCAGTCGCCAGGACAGGGAATACAATGAGCAGTTCTTC. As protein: CAISRQDREYNEQFF.